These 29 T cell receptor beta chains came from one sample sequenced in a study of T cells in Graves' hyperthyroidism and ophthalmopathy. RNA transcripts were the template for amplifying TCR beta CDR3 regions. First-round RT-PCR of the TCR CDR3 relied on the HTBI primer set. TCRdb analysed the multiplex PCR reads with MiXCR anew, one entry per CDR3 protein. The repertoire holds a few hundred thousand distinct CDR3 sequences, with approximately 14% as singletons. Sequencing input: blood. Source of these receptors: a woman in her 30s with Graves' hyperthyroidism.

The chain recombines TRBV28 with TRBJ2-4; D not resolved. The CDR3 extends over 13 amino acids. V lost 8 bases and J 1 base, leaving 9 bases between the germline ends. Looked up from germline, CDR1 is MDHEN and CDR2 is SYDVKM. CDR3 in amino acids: CASAPRAKNIQYF. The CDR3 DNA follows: TGTGCCAGCGCACCTAGGGCCAAAAACATTCAGTACTTC.

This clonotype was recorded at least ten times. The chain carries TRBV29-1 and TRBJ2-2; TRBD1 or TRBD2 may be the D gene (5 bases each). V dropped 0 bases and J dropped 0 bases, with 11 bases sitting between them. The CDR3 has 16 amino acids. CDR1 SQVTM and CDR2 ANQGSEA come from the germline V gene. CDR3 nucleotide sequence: TGCAGCGTTGAAGATAGTTGGGGGACGAACACCGGGGAGCTGTTTTTT. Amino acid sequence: CSVEDSWGTNTGELFF.

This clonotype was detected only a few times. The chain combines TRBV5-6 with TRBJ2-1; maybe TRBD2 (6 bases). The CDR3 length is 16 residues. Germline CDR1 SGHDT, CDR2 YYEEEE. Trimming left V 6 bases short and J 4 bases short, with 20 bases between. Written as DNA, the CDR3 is TGTGCCAGCATAAGCAACGCGGGCGGGGATTACAATGAGCAGTTCTTC. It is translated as CASISNAGGDYNEQFF.

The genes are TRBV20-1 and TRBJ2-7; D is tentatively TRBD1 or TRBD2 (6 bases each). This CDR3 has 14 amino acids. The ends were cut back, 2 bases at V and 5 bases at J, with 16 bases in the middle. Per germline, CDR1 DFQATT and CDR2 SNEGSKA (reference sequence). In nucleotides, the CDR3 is TGCAGTGCTAGAACTATTAGCCGGGGGCACGAGCAGTACTTC. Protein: CSARTISRGHEQYF.

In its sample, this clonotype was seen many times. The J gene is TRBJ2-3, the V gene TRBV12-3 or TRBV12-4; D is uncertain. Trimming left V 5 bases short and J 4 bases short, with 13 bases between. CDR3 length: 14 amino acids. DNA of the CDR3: TGTGCCAGCAGTGCCCAGGACGCTGCAGATACGCAGTATTTT. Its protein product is CASSAQDAADTQYF.

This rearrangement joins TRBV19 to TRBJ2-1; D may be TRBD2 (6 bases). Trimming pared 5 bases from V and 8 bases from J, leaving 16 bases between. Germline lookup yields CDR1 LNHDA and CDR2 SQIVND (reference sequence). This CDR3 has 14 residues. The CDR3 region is CASSWDSLWDEQFF. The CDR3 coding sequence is TGTGCCAGTAGTTGGGACTCCCTCTGGGATGAGCAGTTCTTC.

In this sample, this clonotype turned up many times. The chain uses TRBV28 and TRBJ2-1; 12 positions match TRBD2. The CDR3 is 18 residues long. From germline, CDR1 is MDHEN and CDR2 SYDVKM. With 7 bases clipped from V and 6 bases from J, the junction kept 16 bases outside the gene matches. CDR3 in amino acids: CASTPLFSASGRGNEQFF. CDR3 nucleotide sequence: TGTGCCAGCACCCCCCTGTTTTCGGCTAGCGGGAGGGGCAATGAGCAGTTCTTC.

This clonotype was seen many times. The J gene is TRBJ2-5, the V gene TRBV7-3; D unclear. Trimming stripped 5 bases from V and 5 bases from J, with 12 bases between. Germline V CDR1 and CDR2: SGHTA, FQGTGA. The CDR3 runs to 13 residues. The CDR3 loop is CASSPARSETQYF. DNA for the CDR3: TGTGCCAGCAGCCCCGCAAGATCCGAGACCCAGTACTTC.

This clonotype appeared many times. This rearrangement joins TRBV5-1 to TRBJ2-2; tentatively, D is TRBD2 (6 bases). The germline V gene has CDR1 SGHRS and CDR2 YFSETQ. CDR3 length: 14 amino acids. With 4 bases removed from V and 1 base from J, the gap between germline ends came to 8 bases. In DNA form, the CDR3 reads TGCGCCAGCAGCCAGGGAGGGAACACCGGGGAGCTGTTTTTT. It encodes CASSQGGNTGELFF.

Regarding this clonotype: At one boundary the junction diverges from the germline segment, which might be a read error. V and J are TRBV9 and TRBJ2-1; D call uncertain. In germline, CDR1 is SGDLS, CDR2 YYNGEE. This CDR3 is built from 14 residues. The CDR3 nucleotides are TGTGCCAGCAGCGTAGCTTCTTCGTACAATGAGCAGCTCTTC. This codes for CASSVASSYNEQLF.

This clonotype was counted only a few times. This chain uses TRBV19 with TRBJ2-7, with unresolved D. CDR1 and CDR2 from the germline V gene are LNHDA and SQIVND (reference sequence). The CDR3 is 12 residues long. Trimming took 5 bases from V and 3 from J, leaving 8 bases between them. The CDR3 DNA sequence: TGTGCCAGTAGTGATAAAAACTACGAGCAGTACTTC. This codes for CASSDKNYEQYF.

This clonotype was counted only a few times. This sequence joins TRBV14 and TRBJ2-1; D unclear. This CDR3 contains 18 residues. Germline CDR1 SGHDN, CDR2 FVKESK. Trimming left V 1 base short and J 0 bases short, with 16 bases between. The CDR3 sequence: CASSQARQPSSSYNEQFF. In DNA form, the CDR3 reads TGTGCCAGCAGCCAAGCCCGACAACCCTCGAGCTCCTACAATGAGCAGTTCTTC. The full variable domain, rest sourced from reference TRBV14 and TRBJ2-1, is EAGVTQFPSHSVIEKGQTVTLRCDPISGHDNLYWYRRVMGKEIKFLLHFVKESKQDESGMPNNRFLAERTGGTYSTLKVQPAELEDSGVYFCASSQARQPSSSYNEQFFGPGTRLTVL.

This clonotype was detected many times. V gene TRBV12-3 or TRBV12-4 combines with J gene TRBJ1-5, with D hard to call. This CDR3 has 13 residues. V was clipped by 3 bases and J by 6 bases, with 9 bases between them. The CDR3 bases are TGTGCCAGCAGTTTTGCGGGTGTTCAGCCCCAGCATTTT. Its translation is CASSFAGVQPQHF.

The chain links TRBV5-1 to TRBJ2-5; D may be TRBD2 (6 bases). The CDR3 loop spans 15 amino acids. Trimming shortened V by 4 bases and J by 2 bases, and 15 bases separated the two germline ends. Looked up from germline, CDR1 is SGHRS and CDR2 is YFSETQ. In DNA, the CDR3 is TGCGCCAGCAGCAACCGGGACTTCAATCAAGAGACCCAGTACTTC. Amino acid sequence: CASSNRDFNQETQYF. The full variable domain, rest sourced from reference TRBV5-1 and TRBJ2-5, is KAGVTQTPRYLIKTRGQQVTLSCSPISGHRSVSWYQQTPGQGLQFLFEYFSETQRNKGNFPGRFSGRQFSNSRSEMNVSTLELGDSALYLCASSNRDFNQETQYFGPGTRLLVL.

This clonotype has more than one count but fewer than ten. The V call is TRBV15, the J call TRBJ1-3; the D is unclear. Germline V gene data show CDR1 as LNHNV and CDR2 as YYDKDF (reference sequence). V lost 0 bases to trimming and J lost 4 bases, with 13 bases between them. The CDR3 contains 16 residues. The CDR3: CATSRDLGGFGNTIYF. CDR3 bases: TGTGCCACCAGCAGAGATCTGGGAGGATTCGGAAACACCATATATTTT.

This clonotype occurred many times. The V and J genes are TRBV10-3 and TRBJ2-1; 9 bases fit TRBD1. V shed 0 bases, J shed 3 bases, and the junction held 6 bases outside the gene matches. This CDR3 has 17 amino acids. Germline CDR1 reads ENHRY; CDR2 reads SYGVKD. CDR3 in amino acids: CAISESWGQGFYNEQFF. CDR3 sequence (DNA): TGTGCCATCAGTGAGTCCTGGGGACAGGGATTCTACAATGAGCAGTTCTTC.

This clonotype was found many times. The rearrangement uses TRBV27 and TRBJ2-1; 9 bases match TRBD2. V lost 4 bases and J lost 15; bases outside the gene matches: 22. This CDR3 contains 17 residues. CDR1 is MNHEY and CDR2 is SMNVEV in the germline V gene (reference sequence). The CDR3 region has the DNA TGTGCCAGCAGTTCTCTTAGCGGGAGCCCTTTGGCCCAGCCTTGGTTCTTC. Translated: CASSSLSGSPLAQPWFF.

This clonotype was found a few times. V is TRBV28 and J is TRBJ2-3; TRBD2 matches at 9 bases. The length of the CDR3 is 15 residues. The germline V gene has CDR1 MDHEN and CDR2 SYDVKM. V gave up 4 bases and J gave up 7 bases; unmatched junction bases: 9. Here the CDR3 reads CASSSLSGSVYTQYF. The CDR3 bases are TGTGCCAGCAGTTCCCTTAGCGGGAGTGTATATACGCAGTATTTT.

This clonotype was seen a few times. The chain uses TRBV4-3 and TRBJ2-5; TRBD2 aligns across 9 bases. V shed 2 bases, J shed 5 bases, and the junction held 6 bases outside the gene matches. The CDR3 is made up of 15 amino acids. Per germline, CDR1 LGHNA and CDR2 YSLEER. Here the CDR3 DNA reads TGCGCCAGCAGCCAAATTAGCGGGAGTTTTGAGACCCAGTACTTC. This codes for CASSQISGSFETQYF.

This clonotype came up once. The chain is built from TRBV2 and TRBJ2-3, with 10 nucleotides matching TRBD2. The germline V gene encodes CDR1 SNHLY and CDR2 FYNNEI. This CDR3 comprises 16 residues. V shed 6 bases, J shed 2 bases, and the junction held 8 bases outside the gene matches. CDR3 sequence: CASSPTSGTTTDTQYF. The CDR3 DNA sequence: TGTGCCAGCAGCCCCACTAGCGGGACTACCACAGATACGCAGTATTTT.

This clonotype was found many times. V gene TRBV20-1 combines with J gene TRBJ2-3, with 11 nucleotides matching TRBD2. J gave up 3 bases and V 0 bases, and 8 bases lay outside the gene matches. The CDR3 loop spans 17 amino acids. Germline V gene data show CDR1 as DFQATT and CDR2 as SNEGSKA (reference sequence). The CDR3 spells CSARDFRASGRTDTQYF. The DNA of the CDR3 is TGCAGTGCTAGAGATTTTAGGGCTAGCGGGAGGACAGATACGCAGTATTTT.

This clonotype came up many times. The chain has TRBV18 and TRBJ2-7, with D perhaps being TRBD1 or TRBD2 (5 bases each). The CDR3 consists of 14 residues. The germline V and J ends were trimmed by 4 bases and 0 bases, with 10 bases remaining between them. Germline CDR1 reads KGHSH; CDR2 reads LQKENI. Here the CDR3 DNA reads TGTGCCAGCTCACGGGACGGACCCTCCTACGAGCAGTACTTC. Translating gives CASSRDGPSYEQYF.

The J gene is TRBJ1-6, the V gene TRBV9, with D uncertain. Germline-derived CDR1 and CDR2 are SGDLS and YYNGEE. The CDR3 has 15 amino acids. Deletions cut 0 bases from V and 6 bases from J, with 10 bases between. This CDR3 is CASSVGHGSNSPLHF. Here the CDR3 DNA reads TGTGCCAGCAGCGTAGGACACGGATCTAATTCACCCCTCCACTTT.

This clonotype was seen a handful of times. CDR3 sequence reads: CASSDSNTEAFF. The CDR3 region has the DNA TGTGCCAGCAGTGACAGTAACACTGAAGCTTTCTTT. The chain uses TRBV6-2 or TRBV6-3 and TRBJ1-1; D is possibly TRBD1 (5 bases). In germline, CDR1 is MNHEY, CDR2 SVGEGT. The ends were cut back, 5 bases at V and 2 bases at J, with 6 bases in the middle. The CDR3 runs 12 residues.

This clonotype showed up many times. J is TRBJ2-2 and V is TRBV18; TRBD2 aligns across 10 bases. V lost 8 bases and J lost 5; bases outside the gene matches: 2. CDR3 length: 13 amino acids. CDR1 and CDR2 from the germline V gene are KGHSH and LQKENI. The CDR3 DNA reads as TGTGCCAGCAGGACTAGCGGAACCGGGGAGCTGTTTTTT. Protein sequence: CASRTSGTGELFF.

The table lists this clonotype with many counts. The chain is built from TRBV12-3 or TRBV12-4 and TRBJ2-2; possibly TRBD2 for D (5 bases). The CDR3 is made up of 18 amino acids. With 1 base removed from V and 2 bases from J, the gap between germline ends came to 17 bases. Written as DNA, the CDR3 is TGTGCCAGCAGTTTAGGCCTACTAAAGTCTAGCAACACCGGGGAGCTGTTTTTT. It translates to CASSLGLLKSSNTGELFF.

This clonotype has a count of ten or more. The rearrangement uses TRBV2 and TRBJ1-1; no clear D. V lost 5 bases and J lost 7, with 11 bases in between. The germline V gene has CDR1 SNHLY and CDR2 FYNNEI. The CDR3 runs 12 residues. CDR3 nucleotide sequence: TGTGCCAGCAGTCAACAGAGTATTGAAGCTTTCTTT. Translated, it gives CASSQQSIEAFF.

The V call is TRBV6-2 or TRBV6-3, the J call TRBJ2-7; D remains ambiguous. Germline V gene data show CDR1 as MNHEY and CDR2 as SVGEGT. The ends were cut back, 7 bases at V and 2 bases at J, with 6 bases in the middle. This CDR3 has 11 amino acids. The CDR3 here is CASTTTYEQYF. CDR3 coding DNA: TGTGCCAGCACCACAACCTACGAGCAGTACTTC.

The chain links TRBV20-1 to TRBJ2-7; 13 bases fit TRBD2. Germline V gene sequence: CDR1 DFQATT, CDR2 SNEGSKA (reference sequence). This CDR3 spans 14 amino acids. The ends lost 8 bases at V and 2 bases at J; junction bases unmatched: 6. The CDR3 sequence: CSCFTSGRAYEQYF. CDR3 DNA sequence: TGCAGTTGTTTTACTAGCGGGAGGGCCTACGAGCAGTACTTC.